The 19 T cell receptor beta chains below come from one sample, sequenced in a study of blood T cell repertoires in COVID-19. Assay: immunoSEQ multiplex PCR; the TCRdb copy retains only in-frame clones and omits some. The sample holds hundreds of thousands of clones, 85% seen once. Sequenced sample: PBMCs or T cells enriched from blood (not recorded which). These receptors all come from a woman aged 45 to 65 who had recovered from COVID-19.

The chain has TRBV2 and TRBJ1-1; 8 nucleotides line up with TRBD1. CDR1 is SNHLY and CDR2 is FYNNEI in the germline V gene. V lost 8 bases and J lost 3; bases outside the gene matches: 8. CDR3 length: 14 residues. CDR3 sequence (DNA): TGTGCCAGCGGATACAGGGGGAGGGACACTGAAGCTTTCTTT. Translated: CASGYRGRDTEAFF.

The CDR3 nucleotides are TGTGCCAGCAGCCACCGGGGGGCAGATGGCTACACCTTC. This translates into CASSHRGADGYTF. The chain carries TRBV5-6 and TRBJ1-2; a possible D gene is TRBD1 (6 bases). CDR1 is SGHDT, CDR2 YYEEEE, per germline. This CDR3 comprises 13 residues. Trimming took off 4 bases at V and 6 bases at J, with 13 bases between the two ends. The full variable domain, completed using reference TRBV5-6 and TRBJ1-2, is DAGVTQSPTHLIKTRGQQVTLRCSPKSGHDTVSWYQQALGQGPQFIFQYYEEEERQRGNFPDRFSGHQFPNYSSELNVNALLLGDSALYLCASSHRGADGYTFGSGTRLTVV.

For the CDR3, the DNA is TGTGCCAGCAGCGTCGGACAGGGCGCTGAAAAACTGTTTTTT. Its protein is CASSVGQGAEKLFF. The chain combines TRBV5-4 with TRBJ1-4; 8 bases agree with TRBD1. V shed 4 bases, J shed 7 bases, and the junction held 6 bases outside the gene matches. This CDR3 is 14 amino acids long. Germline V gene lookup returns CDR1 SGHNT and CDR2 YYREEE (reference sequence).

This chain links TRBV29-1 with TRBJ2-2; D perhaps matches TRBD1 (5 bases). Trimming left V 7 bases short and J 2 bases short, with 8 bases between. Germline lookup yields CDR1 SQVTM and CDR2 ANQGSEA. CDR3 length: 12 amino acids. In DNA form, the CDR3 reads TGCAGCGCCGGACAAAACACCGGGGAGCTGTTTTTT. This codes for CSAGQNTGELFF.

The chain uses TRBV5-1 and TRBJ2-7; 8 nucleotides align to TRBD1. This CDR3 contains 18 residues. J lost 0 bases, V lost 2 bases, and 13 bases had no gene match. CDR1 SGHRS and CDR2 YFSETQ come from the germline V gene. In nucleotides, the CDR3 is TGCGCCAGCAGCTTTATGCCAGGGGGCACCTCTACCTCCTACGAGCAGTACTTC. This gives the protein CASSFMPGGTSTSYEQYF.

This rearrangement joins TRBV3-1 (or the pseudogene TRBV3-2) to TRBJ1-1, with TRBD1 as a possible D gene (5 bases). Trimming removed 4 bases at V and 5 bases at J, with 14 bases between. The V gene's germline CDR1 is LGHDT and CDR2 YNNKEL (reference sequence). The length of the CDR3 is 14 residues. In DNA, the CDR3 is TGTGCCAGCAGCCCAGGAACAGGAAGGACTGAAGCTTTCTTT. It codes for CASSPGTGRTEAFF.

The CDR3 DNA reads as TGTGCCAGCAGTTTCGCCGGGAGTGGCTACACCTTC. Translated, it gives CASSFAGSGYTF. The V and J genes are TRBV12-3 or TRBV12-4 and TRBJ1-2; D not certain. The ends were cut back, 3 bases at V and 7 bases at J, with 9 bases in the middle. This CDR3 region has 12 residues.

V and J are TRBV19 and TRBJ1-1, with 8 positions matching TRBD1. Trimming cost V 8 bases and J 0 bases; bases outside gene matches: 5. The germline V gene has CDR1 LNHDA and CDR2 SQIVND (reference sequence). The CDR3 spans 14 residues. CDR3 amino acids: CASERQGLNTEAFF. As DNA, the CDR3 is TGTGCCAGTGAGCGACAGGGGTTGAACACTGAAGCTTTCTTT.

This clone was seen just once. The chain is built from TRBV14 and TRBJ1-2; a possible D gene is TRBD1 (5 bases). CDR1 and CDR2 from the germline V gene are SGHDN and FVKESK. This CDR3 contains 12 residues. Trimming cost V 3 bases and J 9 bases, with 11 bases left between them. The DNA of the CDR3 is TGTGCCAGCAGCCAGGACAACCATCGCTACACCTTC. Its translation is CASSQDNHRYTF.

V and J are TRBV5-1 and TRBJ2-2; 7 bases are shared with TRBD1. J lost 4 bases, V lost 4 bases, and 10 bases had no gene match. The CDR3 has 16 amino acids. Germline CDR1 and CDR2: SGHRS and YFSETQ. The CDR3 is CASSLNRQGSTGELFF. The DNA of the CDR3 is TGCGCCAGCAGCCTTAATCGACAGGGAAGCACCGGGGAGCTGTTTTTT. The whole variable domain, filled in from reference TRBV5-1 and TRBJ2-2, reads KAGVTQTPRYLIKTRGQQVTLSCSPISGHRSVSWYQQTPGQGLQFLFEYFSETQRNKGNFPGRFSGRQFSNSRSEMNVSTLELGDSALYLCASSLNRQGSTGELFFGEGSRLTVL.

This chain links TRBV6-1 with TRBJ1-3, with unresolved D. V was pared by 3 bases and J by 0 bases, with 6 bases between. CDR1 and CDR2 from the germline V gene are MNHNS and SASEGT. There are 14 residues in the CDR3. The CDR3 DNA follows: TGTGCCAGCAGTGAGGGCAGCTCTGGAAACACCATATATTTT. The encoded protein is CASSEGSSGNTIYF.

This clone has only a few counts. The junction does not match germline at one end; this may be a read error. This chain joins TRBV2 and TRBJ1-2, with D perhaps matching TRBD1 (5 bases). There are 15 residues in the CDR3. CDR1 is SNHLY, CDR2 FYNNEI, per germline. CDR3 protein: CASSEAGRAYYSYTF. CDR3 sequence (DNA): TGTGCCAGCAGTGAAGCGGGCAGGGCTTACTATAGCTACACCTTC.

The genes are TRBV11-3 and TRBJ1-5; D perhaps matches TRBD1 (6 bases). V lost 6 bases and J 1 base, leaving 10 bases between the germline ends. Germline CDR1 and CDR2: SGHNT and YENEEA. There are 14 residues in the CDR3. The CDR3 reads CASRQGLSNQPQHF. As DNA, the CDR3 is TGTGCCAGCAGACAGGGTTTGAGCAATCAGCCCCAGCATTTT.

This clone came up once. The chain uses TRBV5-6 and TRBJ2-2, with D tentatively TRBD1 (6 bases). There are 16 residues in the CDR3. CDR1 and CDR2 from the germline V gene are SGHDT and YYEEEE. V was clipped by 0 bases and J by 3 bases, with 12 bases between them. The CDR3 DNA follows: TGTGCCAGCAGCTTGGCCCGGCAGGGGTACACCGGGGAGCTGTTTTTT. It encodes CASSLARQGYTGELFF.

The chain employs TRBV4-3 and TRBJ2-7; D might be TRBD2 (5 bases). The V end was cut by 4 bases, the J end by 5 bases, with 15 bases between. The germline V gene encodes CDR1 LGHNA and CDR2 YSLEER. The CDR3 extends over 14 amino acids. The CDR3 loop is CASSPEVGGNEQYF. CDR3 in DNA: TGCGCCAGCAGCCCTGAGGTAGGAGGTAACGAGCAGTACTTC.

The V call is TRBV5-1, the J call TRBJ2-7, with TRBD2 matching 7 bases. CDR1 and CDR2 (germline): SGHRS, YFSETQ. The J segment lost 6 bases and the V segment lost 0 bases, leaving 6 bases of the junction unmatched. The CDR3 spans 14 residues. In DNA, the CDR3 is TGCGCCAGCAGCTTGGCGGGGGGTTCGGTCGAGCAGTACTTC. This encodes CASSLAGGSVEQYF.

The chain combines TRBV7-9 with TRBJ1-2; D unclear. CDR1 is SEHNR, CDR2 FQNEAQ, per germline (reference sequence). V lost 5 bases to trimming and J lost 4 bases, with 11 bases between them. The CDR3 length is 13 residues. Here the CDR3 reads CASSPAGIYGYTF. The DNA of the CDR3 is TGTGCCAGCAGCCCGGCGGGGATCTATGGCTACACCTTC.

The chain has TRBV28 and TRBJ1-5, with D maybe TRBD1 (5 bases). CDR3 size: 14 residues. Germline CDR1 reads MDHEN; CDR2 reads SYDVKM. V shed 7 bases and J shed 9 bases, with 19 bases lying between them. CDR3 in amino acids: CASNSRDAILPQHF. CDR3 sequence (DNA): TGTGCCAGCAATTCCAGGGATGCCATTTTGCCCCAGCATTTT.

The V call is TRBV11-3, the J call TRBJ2-1, with 16 bases lining up with TRBD2. V was clipped by 5 bases and J by 5 bases; unmatched bases: 9. Germline V gives CDR1 SGHNT, CDR2 YENEEA. The CDR3 runs to 18 residues. CDR3 in DNA: TGTGCCAGCAGCGCCGGGACTAGCGGGGGGGCACCGAACAATGAGCAGTTCTTC. Translating it yields CASSAGTSGGAPNNEQFF.